These 23 T cell receptor beta chains were all obtained from the same sample, sequenced in a study of tumor and adjacent non-tumor tissue in lung cancer. RNA was extracted from bulk tissue without any cell sorting. This non-tumor lung sample came from over 3 cm beyond the tumor edge. Three rounds of nested PCR, following a modified ARM-PCR protocol, produced the TCRbeta library. TCRdb redid the calling of the multiplex PCR reads with MiXCR, one entry per CDR3 protein. Of some 80,000 distinct CDR3 sequences listed, roughly three quarters are singletons. Sequencing input: distant non-tumor lung tissue. The receptors were sampled from a woman between 45 and 60 years old with non-small cell lung cancer.

In the case of this clonotype: The conserved final phenylalanine or tryptophan is absent from the CDR3, which likely points to a read error. The CDR3 reads CASSQDRGHRELFL. The CDR3 nucleotides are TGCGCCAGCAGCCAGGACAGGGGTCACAGGGAGCTGTTTTTA. The chain uses TRBV4-1 and TRBJ2-2; 9 bases agree with TRBD1. The CDR3 consists of 14 residues. From germline, CDR1 is MGHRA and CDR2 YSYEKL. With 3 bases clipped from V and 9 bases from J, the junction kept 5 bases outside the gene matches.

With respect to this clonotype: Its ends do not fully match the called genes, so a read error is possible. The chain combines TRBV4-1 with TRBJ2-3; 10 positions agree with TRBD1. The CDR3 spans 21 residues. Germline CDR1 and CDR2: MGHRA and YSYEKL. The CDR3 nucleotides read TGCGCCAGCAGCCAAGGGATTCTAGGGACAGGGGCTTTGGGGACCACAGATACCCAGTATTTT. Its protein is CASSQGILGTGALGTTDTQYF.

The V call is TRBV5-1, the J call TRBJ2-5; a possible D gene is TRBD2 (6 bases). The CDR3 runs to 14 residues. Germline lookup yields CDR1 SGHRS and CDR2 YFSETQ. V lost 3 bases, J lost 5 bases, and 14 bases lay in between. The CDR3, as DNA: TGCGCCAGCAGCTCCGGGACTGGCGGGGAGACCCAGTACTTC. The encoded protein is CASSSGTGGETQYF. Using reference TRBV5-1 and TRBJ2-5 for the parts outside the CDR3, the full variable domain is KAGVTQTPRYLIKTRGQQVTLSCSPISGHRSVSWYQQTPGQGLQFLFEYFSETQRNKGNFPGRFSGRQFSNSRSEMNVSTLELGDSALYLCASSSGTGGETQYFGPGTRLLVL.

In the case of this clonotype: The junction differs from germline at one of its ends, possibly a read error. This chain links TRBV30 with TRBJ2-6, with TRBD2 identical over 7 bases. CDR1 GTSNPN and CDR2 SVGIG come from the germline V gene (reference sequence). This CDR3 has 17 residues. CDR3 DNA: TGTGCCTGGAATGCTAGCGGCAGTAGCTCTGGGGCCAACGTCCTGACTTTT. Translation gives CAWNASGSSSGANVLTF.

This clonotype appeared a single time. The CDR3 ends on some other residue instead of the conserved phenylalanine or tryptophan, so this is likely a read error. The chain joins TRBV7-9 to TRBJ2-2; D is ambiguous. Trimming stripped 8 bases from V and 4 bases from J, with 23 bases between. The length of the CDR3 is 17 residues. Looked up from germline, CDR1 is SEHNR and CDR2 is FQNEAQ (reference sequence). CDR3 amino acids: CASRDLNRAPATGELFL. The CDR3 region has the DNA TGTGCCAGCCGCGACCTAAACAGAGCACCTGCCACCGGGGAGCTGTTTCTT.

As concerns this clonotype: Germline is not matched at one junction end, which may reflect a read error. The chain employs TRBV5-1 and TRBJ2-2; the match to TRBD2 covers 8 bases. The germline CDR1 and CDR2 sequences are SGHRS and YFSETQ. The CDR3 spans 14 residues. CDR3: CDSSLGLVERELFF. The CDR3 region has the DNA TGCGACAGCAGCTTGGGACTAGTCGAGCGGGAACTGTTTTTT. The whole variable domain, filled in from reference TRBV5-1 and TRBJ2-2, reads KAGVTQTPRYLIKTRGQQVTLSCSPISGHRSVSWYQQTPGQGLQFLFEYFSETQRNKGNFPGRFSGRQFSNSRSEMNVSTLELGDSALYLCDSSLGLVERELFFGEGSRLTVL.

On this clonotype itself: At one of its ends the junction is not consistent with the germline gene, which may arise from a read error. The chain links TRBV11-2 to TRBJ2-7; TRBD1 agrees at 7 bases. The CDR3 extends over 14 amino acids. CDR1 is SGHAT and CDR2 is FQNNGV in the germline V gene. The DNA of the CDR3 is TGTGTCAGCAGCTTAGTTAGGGACAGCTACGTGCAATACTTC. It translates to CVSSLVRDSYVQYF.

To note about this clonotype: This may arise from a read error, as a much more abundant clone is one base away. The chain carries TRBV10-3 and TRBJ2-1; TRBD2 matches at 13 bases. The CDR3 is 13 amino acids. V was pared by 11 bases and J by 9 bases, with 7 bases of the junction left unmatched. Germline CDR1 reads ENHRY; CDR2 reads SYGVKD. The CDR3 DNA reads TGTGCCGCAAGACTAGCGGGAGGCGGTGAGCAGTTCTTC. Translated: CAARLAGGGEQFF.

In the case of this clonotype: Given a much more abundant clone one base away, this may be a read error. The chain uses TRBV5-1 and TRBJ2-3, with 9 bases fitting TRBD1. The length of the CDR3 is 14 residues. The junction had 6 bases not matched to a gene; V was cut back by 6 bases and J by 4 bases. Germline V lookup: CDR1 SGHRS, CDR2 YFSETQ. CDR3 coding DNA: TGCGCCAGCACCCGGGACAGGGCCTCAGATACGCAGTATTTT. Protein sequence: CASTRDRASDTQYF.

This clonotype was found once. At one end, the junction sequence differs from germline, possibly due to a read error. CDR3 bases: TGTGCCAGCAGCCATCTTAATCCAGGTGCCTCTAATGGAAAACTGTTTTTT. Its translation: CASSHLNPGASNGKLFF. The V call is TRBV6-5, the J call TRBJ1-4, with D hard to call. From germline, CDR1 is MNHEY and CDR2 SVGAGI. The CDR3 spans 17 residues.

With regard to this clonotype: Given a much more abundant clone one base away, this may be a read error. The gene calls are TRBV6-4 and TRBJ1-4, with D tentatively TRBD1 (5 bases). Germline-derived CDR1 and CDR2 are MRHNA and SNTAGT. The CDR3 has 12 residues. CDR3: CARSDNQGQLFF. The CDR3 nucleotides are TGTGCCCGCAGTGATAACCAGGGACAACTGTTTTTT.

Note on this clonotype: It may be a read error: a sequence one base away is much more abundant. The chain links TRBV7-9 to TRBJ1-1; D gene uncertain. Looked up from germline, CDR1 is SEHNR and CDR2 is FQNEAQ (reference sequence). The CDR3 sequence is 11 residues long. CDR3 loop: CASNLLVRAFF. The CDR3, as DNA: TGTGCCAGCAACTTACTTGTACGAGCTTTCTTT. Combining the CDR3 with reference TRBV7-9 and TRBJ1-1 gives the whole variable domain DTGVSQNPRHKITKRGQNVTFRCDPISEHNRLYWYRQTLGQGPEFLTYFQNEAQLEKSRLLSDRFSAERPKGSFSTLEIQRTEQGDSAMYLCASNLLVRAFFGQGTRLTVV.

The chain links TRBV11-2 to TRBJ1-6; no clear D. Germline-derived CDR1 and CDR2 are SGHAT and FQNNGV. V was pared by 0 bases and J by 11 bases, with 14 bases between. The CDR3 loop spans 15 amino acids. The CDR3 is CASSLDPGPYPPLHF. The CDR3 DNA reads TGTGCCAGCAGCTTAGACCCCGGACCATATCCACCCCTCCACTTT.

As to this clonotype: A clone one base away is much larger, so this may be a read error. The V gene is TRBV28, the J gene TRBJ2-7; 7 bases match TRBD2. In germline, CDR1 is MDHEN, CDR2 SYDVKM. There are 13 residues in the CDR3. The DNA of the CDR3 is TGTGCCACCAACGGACTATTAACTAGCGAGCAGCACTTC. Encoded protein: CATNGLLTSEQHF.

On this clonotype itself: The junction and the germline gene differ at one end; a read error may be behind it. The chain is built from TRBV11-1 and TRBJ2-1; possibly TRBD1 or TRBD2 for D (5 bases each). Germline V gene sequence: CDR1 SGHAT, CDR2 FQDESV (reference sequence). This CDR3 contains 15 residues. The CDR3 loop is CASSPTVTEDNEQFF. The CDR3 DNA follows: TGTGCGAGCAGCCCTACCGTGACGGAGGACAACGAGCAGTTCTTC.

About this clonotype: At one boundary the junction diverges from the germline segment, which might be a read error. This chain links TRBV12-3 or TRBV12-4 with TRBJ2-7; D uncertain. The CDR3 runs 13 residues. The CDR3, as DNA: TGTGCCAGCAGACTCCACGACCACTACGACCAGTACTTC. This gives the protein CASRLHDHYDQYF.

The V call is TRBV29-1, the J call TRBJ2-5; 9 bases match TRBD2. CDR1 is SQVTM, CDR2 ANQGSEA, per germline. V shed 8 bases and J 5 bases; nucleotides not matched to a gene: 12. The CDR3 has 14 residues. CDR3 nucleotides: TGCAGCACTGACGGGGCGGGAGGGCAGGAGACCCAGTACTTC. Amino acid sequence: CSTDGAGGQETQYF.

Details on this clonotype: Germline and junction disagree at one end, which may indicate a read error. CDR3 loop: CTSSLRDRGDTETFF. In DNA, the CDR3 is TGTACCAGCAGTTTGCGGGACAGGGGTGACACTGAAACTTTCTTT. The gene calls are TRBV12-3 or TRBV12-4 and TRBJ1-1, with 10 bases aligning to TRBD1. This CDR3 is 15 amino acids long.

Remarks on this clonotype: Since no conserved phenylalanine or tryptophan closes the CDR3, a read error is the likely cause. Because the CDR3's place on the DNA is in doubt, the DNA is left out and the CDR3 is given as listed by TCRdb. V usage is TRBV12-3 or TRBV12-4 and J usage is TRBJ1-4; the table's TRBD1 call for D was not verified on the DNA. The CDR3 numbers 16 amino acids, ends counted. CDR3 sequence: CASSLGDRWANEKLLS.

Worth noting for this clonotype: Given the absence of the conserved phenylalanine or tryptophan at the CDR3 end, a read error is likely. Because the CDR3's place on the DNA is in doubt, the DNA is left out and the CDR3 is given as listed by TCRdb. The rearrangement uses TRBV11-1 and TRBJ2-1; the table assigns TRBD2, which was not confirmed against the DNA. Per germline, CDR1 SGHAT and CDR2 FQDESV (reference sequence). The CDR3 spans 15 residues, counting both ends. This chain's CDR3 is CASNPGTSGDNEPFS.

Concerning this clonotype: One end of the junction is discordant with germline, which a read error may explain. The gene calls are TRBV6-6 and TRBJ2-7; 9 nucleotides agree with TRBD2. The CDR3 is 16 amino acids. The germline CDR1 and CDR2 sequences are MNHNY and SVGAGI (reference sequence). The CDR3 sequence: CTSSPQGPRAGGEQYF. The CDR3 coding sequence is TGTACCAGCAGTCCGCAAGGGCCCCGAGCGGGGGGCGAACAGTACTTC.

This clonotype showed up many times. The CDR3 bases are TGTGCCAGCAGCTTGAGGGGGGGGAACACTGAAGCTTTCTTT. Amino acid sequence: CASSLRGGNTEAFF. The J gene is TRBJ1-1, the V gene TRBV5-4, with TRBD1 as a possible D gene (6 bases). The CDR3 is 14 amino acids. V was shortened by 1 base and J by 1 base, with 8 bases between the two germline ends. Germline V gene lookup returns CDR1 SGHNT and CDR2 YYREEE (reference sequence).

This chain joins TRBV10-3 and TRBJ2-3; D may be TRBD1 (6 bases). V was cut by 3 bases and J by 3 bases, with 16 bases left in between. Germline values: CDR1 ENHRY, CDR2 SYGVKD. The CDR3 runs to 16 residues. In nucleotides, the CDR3 is TGTGCCATCAGTGACCAGGCCCGGGACAAGACAGATACGCAGTATTTT. It codes for CAISDQARDKTDTQYF.